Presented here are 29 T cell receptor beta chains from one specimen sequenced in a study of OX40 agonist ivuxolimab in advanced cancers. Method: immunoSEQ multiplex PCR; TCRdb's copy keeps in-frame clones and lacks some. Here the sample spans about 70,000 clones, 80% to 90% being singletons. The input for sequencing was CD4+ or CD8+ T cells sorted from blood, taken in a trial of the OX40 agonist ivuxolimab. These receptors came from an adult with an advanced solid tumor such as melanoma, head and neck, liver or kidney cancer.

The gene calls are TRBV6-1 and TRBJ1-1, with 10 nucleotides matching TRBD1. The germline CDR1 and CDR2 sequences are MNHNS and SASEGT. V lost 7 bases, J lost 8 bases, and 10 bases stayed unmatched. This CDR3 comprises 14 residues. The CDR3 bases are TGTGCCAGCATTAGGACAGGGGGTCTCCCCGAAGCTTTCTTT. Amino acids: CASIRTGGLPEAFF.

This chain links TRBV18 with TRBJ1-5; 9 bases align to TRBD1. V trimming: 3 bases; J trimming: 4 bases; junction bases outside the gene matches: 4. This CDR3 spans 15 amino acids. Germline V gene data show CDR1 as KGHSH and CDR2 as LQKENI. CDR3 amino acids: CASSPLQGANQPQHF. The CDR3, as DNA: TGTGCCAGCTCACCGTTACAGGGGGCGAATCAGCCCCAGCATTTT.

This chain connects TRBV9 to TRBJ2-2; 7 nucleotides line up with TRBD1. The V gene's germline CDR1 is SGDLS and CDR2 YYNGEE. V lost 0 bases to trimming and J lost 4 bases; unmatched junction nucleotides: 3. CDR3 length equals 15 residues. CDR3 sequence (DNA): TGTGCCAGCAGCGTAGAACAGGGGAGCACCGGGGAGCTGTTTTTT. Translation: CASSVEQGSTGELFF.

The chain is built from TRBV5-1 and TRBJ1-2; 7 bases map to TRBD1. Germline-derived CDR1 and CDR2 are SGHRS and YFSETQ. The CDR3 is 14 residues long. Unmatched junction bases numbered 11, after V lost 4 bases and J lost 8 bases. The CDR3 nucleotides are TGCGCCAGCAGCCCAGATGGACAGGAAAAAGGCTACACCTTC. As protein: CASSPDGQEKGYTF.

The CDR3 loop is CASSLTKQGATDTQYF. CDR3 in DNA: TGTGCCAGCAGCTTAACTAAACAGGGGGCAACAGATACGCAGTATTTT. The gene calls are TRBV7-3 and TRBJ2-3; 9 bases match TRBD1. Germline CDR1 SGHTA, CDR2 FQGTGA. V shed 0 bases, J shed 3 bases, and the junction held 4 bases outside the gene matches. The CDR3 extends over 16 amino acids.

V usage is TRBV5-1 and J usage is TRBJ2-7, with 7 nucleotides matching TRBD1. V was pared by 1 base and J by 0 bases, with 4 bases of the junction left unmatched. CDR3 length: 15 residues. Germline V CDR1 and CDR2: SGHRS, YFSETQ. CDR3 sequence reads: CASSLTWTGSYEQYF. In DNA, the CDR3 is TGCGCCAGCAGCTTGACATGGACAGGCTCCTACGAGCAGTACTTC.

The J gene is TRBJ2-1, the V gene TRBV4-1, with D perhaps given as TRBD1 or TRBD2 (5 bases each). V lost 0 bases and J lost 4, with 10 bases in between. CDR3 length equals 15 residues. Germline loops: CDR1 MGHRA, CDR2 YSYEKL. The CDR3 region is CASSQERGTYNEQFF. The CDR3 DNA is TGCGCCAGCAGCCAAGAGAGGGGAACGTACAATGAGCAGTTCTTC.

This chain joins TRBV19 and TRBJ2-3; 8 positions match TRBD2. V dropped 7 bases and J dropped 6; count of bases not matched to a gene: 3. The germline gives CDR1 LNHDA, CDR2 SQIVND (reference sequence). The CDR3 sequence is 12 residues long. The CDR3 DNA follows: TGTGCCAGTAACGGGGGGGGCGATACGCAGTATTTT. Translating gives CASNGGGDTQYF.

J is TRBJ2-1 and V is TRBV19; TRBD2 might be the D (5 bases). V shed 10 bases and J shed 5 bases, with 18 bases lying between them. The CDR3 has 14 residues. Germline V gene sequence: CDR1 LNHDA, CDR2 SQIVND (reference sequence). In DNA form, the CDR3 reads TGTGCCACCCACCTGACGGGATCCCACAATGAGCAGTTCTTC. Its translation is CATHLTGSHNEQFF.

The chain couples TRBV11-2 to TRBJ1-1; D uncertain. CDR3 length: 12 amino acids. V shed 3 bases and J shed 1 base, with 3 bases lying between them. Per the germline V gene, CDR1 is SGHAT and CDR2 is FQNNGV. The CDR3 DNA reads TGTGCCAGCAGCTTCGGGAACACTGAAGCTTTCTTT. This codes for CASSFGNTEAFF.

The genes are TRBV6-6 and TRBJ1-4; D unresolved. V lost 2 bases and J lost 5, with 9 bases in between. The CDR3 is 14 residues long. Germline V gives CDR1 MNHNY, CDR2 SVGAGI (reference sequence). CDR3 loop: CASSYPITNEKLFF. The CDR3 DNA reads TGTGCCAGCAGTTACCCGATTACAAATGAAAAACTGTTTTTT.

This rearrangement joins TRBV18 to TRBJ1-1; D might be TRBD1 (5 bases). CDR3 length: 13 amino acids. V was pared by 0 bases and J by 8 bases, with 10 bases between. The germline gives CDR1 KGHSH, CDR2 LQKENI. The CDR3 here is CASSPPGTDEAFF. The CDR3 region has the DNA TGTGCCAGCTCACCACCAGGGACCGACGAAGCTTTCTTT.

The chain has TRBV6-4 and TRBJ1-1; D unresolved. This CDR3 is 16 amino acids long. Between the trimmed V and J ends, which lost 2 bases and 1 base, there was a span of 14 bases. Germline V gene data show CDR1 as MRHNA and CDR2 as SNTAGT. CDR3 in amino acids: CASSDVFWTGNTEAFF. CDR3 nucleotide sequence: TGTGCCAGCAGTGACGTTTTTTGGACGGGGAACACTGAAGCTTTCTTT.

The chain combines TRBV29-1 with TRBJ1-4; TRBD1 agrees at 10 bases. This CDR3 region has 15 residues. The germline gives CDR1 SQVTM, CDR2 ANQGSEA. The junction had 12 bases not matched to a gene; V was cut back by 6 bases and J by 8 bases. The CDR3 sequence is CSVDLGGTGEEKLFF. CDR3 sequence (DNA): TGCAGCGTGGACCTCGGTGGGACAGGGGAAGAAAAACTGTTTTTT.

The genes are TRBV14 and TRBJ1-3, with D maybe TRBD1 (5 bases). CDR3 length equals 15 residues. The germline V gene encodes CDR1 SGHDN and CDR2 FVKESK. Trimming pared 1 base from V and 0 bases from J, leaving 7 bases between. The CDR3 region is CASSQGQGSGNTIYF. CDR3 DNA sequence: TGTGCCAGCAGCCAAGGGCAGGGCTCTGGAAACACCATATATTTT.

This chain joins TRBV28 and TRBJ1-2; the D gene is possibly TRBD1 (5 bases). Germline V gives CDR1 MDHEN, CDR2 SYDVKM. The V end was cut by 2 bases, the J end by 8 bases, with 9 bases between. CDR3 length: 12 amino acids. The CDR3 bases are TGTGCCAGCAGTTTAAAGGGGTACGGCTACACCTTC. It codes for CASSLKGYGYTF.

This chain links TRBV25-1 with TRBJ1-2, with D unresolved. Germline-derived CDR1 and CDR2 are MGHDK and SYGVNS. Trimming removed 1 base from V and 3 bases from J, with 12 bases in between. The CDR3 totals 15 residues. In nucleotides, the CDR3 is TGTGCCAGCAGTGAATCCACCCAGGATTACTATGGCTACACCTTC. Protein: CASSESTQDYYGYTF.

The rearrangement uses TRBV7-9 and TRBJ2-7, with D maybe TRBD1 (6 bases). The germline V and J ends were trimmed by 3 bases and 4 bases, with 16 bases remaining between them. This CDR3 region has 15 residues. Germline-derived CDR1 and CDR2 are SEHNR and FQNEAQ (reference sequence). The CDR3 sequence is CASSLWGRPSYEQYF. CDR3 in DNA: TGTGCCAGCAGCTTGTGGGGGCGGCCTAGTTACGAGCAGTACTTC. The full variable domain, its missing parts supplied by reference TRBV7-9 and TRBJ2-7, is DTGVSQNPRHKITKRGQNVTFRCDPISEHNRLYWYRQTLGQGPEFLTYFQNEAQLEKSRLLSDRFSAERPKGSFSTLEIQRTEQGDSAMYLCASSLWGRPSYEQYFGPGTRLTVT.

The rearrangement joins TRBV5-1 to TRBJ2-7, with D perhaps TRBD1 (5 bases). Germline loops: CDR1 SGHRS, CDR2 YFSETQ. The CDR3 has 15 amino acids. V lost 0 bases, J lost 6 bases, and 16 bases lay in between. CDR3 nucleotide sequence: TGCGCCAGCAGCTTGGTGGGCCAGGACAACGGCGAGCAGTACTTC. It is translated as CASSLVGQDNGEQYF.

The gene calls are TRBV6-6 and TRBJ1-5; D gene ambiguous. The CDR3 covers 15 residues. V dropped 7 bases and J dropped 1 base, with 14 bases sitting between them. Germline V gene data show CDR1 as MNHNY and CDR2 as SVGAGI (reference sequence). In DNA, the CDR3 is TGTGCCAGCATCTCCGGGAGCCTCAGCAATCAGCCCCAGCATTTT. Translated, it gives CASISGSLSNQPQHF.

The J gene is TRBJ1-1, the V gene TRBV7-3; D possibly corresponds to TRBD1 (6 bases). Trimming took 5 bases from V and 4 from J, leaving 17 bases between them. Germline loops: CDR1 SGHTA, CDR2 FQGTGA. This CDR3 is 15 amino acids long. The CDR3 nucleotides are TGTGCCAGCAGCCCACAAGGGGGGATCGGCACTGAAGCTTTCTTT. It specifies CASSPQGGIGTEAFF.

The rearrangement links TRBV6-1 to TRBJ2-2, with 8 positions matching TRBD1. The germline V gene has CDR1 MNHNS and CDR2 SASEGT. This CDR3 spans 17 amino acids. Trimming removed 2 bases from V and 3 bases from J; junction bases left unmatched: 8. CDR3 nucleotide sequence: TGTGCCAGCAGTGAAAGGGGGCAGGGGGCTTACACCGGGGAGCTGTTTTTT. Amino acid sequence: CASSERGQGAYTGELFF.

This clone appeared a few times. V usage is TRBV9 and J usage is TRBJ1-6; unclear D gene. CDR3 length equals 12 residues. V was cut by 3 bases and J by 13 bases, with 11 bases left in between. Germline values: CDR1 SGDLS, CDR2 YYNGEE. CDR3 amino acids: CASSALDRPLHF. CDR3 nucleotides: TGTGCCAGCAGCGCTCTTGACCGGCCCCTCCACTTT.

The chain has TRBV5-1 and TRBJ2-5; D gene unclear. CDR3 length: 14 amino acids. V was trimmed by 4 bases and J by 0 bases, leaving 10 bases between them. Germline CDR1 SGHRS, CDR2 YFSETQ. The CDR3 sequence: CASSHGSHQETQYF. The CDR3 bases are TGCGCCAGCAGCCACGGGTCACACCAAGAGACCCAGTACTTC.

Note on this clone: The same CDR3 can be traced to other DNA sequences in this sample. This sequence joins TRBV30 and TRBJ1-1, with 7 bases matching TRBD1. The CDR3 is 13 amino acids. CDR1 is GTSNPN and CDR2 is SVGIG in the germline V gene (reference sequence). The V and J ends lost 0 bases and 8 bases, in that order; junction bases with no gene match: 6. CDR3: CAWSVRQGIEAFF. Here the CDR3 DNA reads TGTGCCTGGAGTGTACGACAGGGAATCGAAGCTTTCTTT.

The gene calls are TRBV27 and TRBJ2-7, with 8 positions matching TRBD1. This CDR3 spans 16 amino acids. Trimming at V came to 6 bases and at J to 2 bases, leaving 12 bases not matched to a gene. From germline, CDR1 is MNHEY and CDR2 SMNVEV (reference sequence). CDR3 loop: CASSNGGGQGTYEQYF. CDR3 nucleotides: TGTGCCAGCAGCAACGGCGGAGGACAGGGTACCTACGAGCAGTACTTC.

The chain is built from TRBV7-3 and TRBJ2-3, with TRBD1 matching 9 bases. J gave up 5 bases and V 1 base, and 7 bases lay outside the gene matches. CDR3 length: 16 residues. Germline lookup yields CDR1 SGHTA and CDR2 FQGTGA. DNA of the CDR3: TGTGCCAGCAGCTTAAATACAGGGGGCGTACAAGATACGCAGTATTTT. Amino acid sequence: CASSLNTGGVQDTQYF.

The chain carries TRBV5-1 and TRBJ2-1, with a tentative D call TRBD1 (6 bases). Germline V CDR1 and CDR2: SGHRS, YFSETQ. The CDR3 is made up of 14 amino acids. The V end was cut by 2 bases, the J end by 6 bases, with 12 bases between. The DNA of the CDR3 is TGCGCCAGCAGCTTCTCAGGGGAGACCAATGAGCAGTTCTTC. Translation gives CASSFSGETNEQFF.

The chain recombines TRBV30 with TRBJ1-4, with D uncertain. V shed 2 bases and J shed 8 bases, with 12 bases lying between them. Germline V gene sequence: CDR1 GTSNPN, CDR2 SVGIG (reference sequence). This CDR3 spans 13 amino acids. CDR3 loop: CAWSTPVGEKLFF. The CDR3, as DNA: TGTGCCTGGAGTACCCCCGTGGGGGAAAAACTGTTTTTT.